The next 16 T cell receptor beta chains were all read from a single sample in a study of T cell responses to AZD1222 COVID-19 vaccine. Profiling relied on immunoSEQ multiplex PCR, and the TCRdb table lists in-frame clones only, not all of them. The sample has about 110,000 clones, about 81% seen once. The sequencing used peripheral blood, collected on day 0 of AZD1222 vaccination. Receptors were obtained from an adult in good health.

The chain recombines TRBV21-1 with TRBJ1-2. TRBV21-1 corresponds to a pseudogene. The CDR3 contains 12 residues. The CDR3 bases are TGTGCCAGCAGCAACACGATCTATGGATACACCTTC. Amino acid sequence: CASSNTIYGYTF.

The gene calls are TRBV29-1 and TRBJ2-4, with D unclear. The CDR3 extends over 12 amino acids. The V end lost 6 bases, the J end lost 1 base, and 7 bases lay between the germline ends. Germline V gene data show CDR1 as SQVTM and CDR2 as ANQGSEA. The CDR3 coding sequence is TGCAGCGTGACATGGGCCAAAAACATTCAGTACTTC. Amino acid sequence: CSVTWAKNIQYF.

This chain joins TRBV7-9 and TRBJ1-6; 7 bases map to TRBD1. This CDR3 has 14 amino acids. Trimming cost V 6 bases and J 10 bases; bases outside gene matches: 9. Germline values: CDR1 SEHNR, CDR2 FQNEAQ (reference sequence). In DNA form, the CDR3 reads TGTGCCAGCAGTTATACAGGGGAGGGCTCACCCCTCCACTTT. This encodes CASSYTGEGSPLHF.

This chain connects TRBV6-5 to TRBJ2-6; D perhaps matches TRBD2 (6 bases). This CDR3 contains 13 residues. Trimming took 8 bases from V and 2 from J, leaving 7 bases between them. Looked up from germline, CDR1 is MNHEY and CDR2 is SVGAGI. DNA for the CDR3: TGTGCCAGCCGGAGGGCTGGGGCCAACGTCCTGACTTTC. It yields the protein CASRRAGANVLTF.

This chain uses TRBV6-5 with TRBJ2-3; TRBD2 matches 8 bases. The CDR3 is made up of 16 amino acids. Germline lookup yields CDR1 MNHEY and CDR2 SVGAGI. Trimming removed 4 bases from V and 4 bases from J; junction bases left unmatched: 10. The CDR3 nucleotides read TGTGCCAGCAGTTTACGGGGGGGCCACTTTCCAGATACGCAGTATTTT. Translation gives CASSLRGGHFPDTQYF.

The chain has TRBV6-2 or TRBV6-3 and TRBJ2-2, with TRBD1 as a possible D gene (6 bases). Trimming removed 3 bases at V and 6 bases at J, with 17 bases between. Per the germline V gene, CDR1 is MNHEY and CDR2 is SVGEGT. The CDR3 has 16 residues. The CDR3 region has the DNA TGTGCCAGCAGTTATCCTGCAGGGGCTATGGCCGGGGAGCTGTTTTTT. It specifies CASSYPAGAMAGELFF.

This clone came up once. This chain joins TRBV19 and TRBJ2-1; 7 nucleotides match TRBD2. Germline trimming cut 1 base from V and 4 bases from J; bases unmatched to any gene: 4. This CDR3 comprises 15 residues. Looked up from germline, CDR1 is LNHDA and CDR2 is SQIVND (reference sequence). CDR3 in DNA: TGTGCCAGTAGTATAGTGCCTAGCGGTTACAATGAGCAGTTCTTC. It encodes CASSIVPSGYNEQFF.

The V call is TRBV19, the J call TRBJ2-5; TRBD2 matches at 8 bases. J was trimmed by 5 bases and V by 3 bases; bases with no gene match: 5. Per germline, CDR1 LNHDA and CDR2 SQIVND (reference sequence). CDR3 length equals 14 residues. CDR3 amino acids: CASSISGSGETQYF. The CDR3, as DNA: TGTGCCAGTAGTATCAGCGGGAGCGGGGAGACCCAGTACTTC. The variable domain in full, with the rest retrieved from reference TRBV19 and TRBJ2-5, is DGGITQSPKYLFRKEGQNVTLSCEQNLNHDAMYWYRQDPGQGLRLIYYSQIVNDFQKGDIAEGYSVSREKKESFPLTVTSAQKNPTAFYLCASSISGSGETQYFGPGTRLLVL.

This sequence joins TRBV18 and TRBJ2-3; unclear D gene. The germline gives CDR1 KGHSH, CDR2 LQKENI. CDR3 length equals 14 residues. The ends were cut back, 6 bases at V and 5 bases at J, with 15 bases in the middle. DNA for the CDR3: TGTGCCAGCTCTCCTCCAACCAACAGAGATACGCAGTATTTT. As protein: CASSPPTNRDTQYF.

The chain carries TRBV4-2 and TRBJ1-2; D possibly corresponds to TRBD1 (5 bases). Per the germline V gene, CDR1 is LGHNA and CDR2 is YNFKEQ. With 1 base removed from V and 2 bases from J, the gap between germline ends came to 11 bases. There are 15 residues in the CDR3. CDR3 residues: CASSQGAGPNYGYTF. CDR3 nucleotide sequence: TGTGCCAGCAGCCAAGGTGCAGGGCCAAACTATGGCTACACCTTC.

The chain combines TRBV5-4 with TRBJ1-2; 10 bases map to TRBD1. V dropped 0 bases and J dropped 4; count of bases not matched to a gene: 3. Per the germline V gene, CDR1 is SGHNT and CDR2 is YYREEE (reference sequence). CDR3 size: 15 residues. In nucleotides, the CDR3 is TGTGCCAGCAGCTTGGGGGGACAGGGGCTCTATGGCTACACCTTC. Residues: CASSLGGQGLYGYTF. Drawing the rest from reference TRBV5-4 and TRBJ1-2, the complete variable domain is ETGVTQSPTHLIKTRGQQVTLRCSSQSGHNTVSWYQQALGQGPQFIFQYYREEENGRGNFPPRFSGLQFPNYSSELNVNALELDDSALYLCASSLGGQGLYGYTFGSGTRLTVV.

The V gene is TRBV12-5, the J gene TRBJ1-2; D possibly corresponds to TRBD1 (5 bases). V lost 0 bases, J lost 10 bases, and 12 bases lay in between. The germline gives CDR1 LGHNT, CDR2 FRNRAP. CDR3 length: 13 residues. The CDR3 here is CASGLVIGTAYTF. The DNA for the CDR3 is TGTGCTAGTGGTTTGGTAATTGGGACGGCCTACACCTTC. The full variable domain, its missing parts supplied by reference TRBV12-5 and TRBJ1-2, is DARVTQTPRHKVTEMGQEVTMRCQPILGHNTVFWYRQTMMQGLELLAYFRNRAPLDDSGMPKDRFSAEMPDATLATLKIQPSEPRDSAVYFCASGLVIGTAYTFGSGTRLTVV.

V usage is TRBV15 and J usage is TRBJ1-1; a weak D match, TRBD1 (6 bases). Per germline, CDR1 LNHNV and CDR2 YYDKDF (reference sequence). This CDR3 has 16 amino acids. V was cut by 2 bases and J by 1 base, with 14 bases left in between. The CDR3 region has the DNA TGTGCCACCAGCAGACTGACAGGCCCGGGGAACACTGAAGCTTTCTTT. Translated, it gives CATSRLTGPGNTEAFF.

Written as DNA, the CDR3 is TGTGCCAGCAGCGTAGCCTGGAATGAGCAGTTCTTC. Protein product: CASSVAWNEQFF. The rearrangement links TRBV9 to TRBJ2-1; D gene uncertain. Deletions cut 0 bases from V and 7 bases from J, with 5 bases between. CDR1 is SGDLS, CDR2 YYNGEE, per germline. This CDR3 is 12 amino acids long.

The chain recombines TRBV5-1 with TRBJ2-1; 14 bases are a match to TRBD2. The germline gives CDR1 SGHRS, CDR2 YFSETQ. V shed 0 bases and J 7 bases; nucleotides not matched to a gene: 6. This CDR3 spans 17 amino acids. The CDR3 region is CASSLGLAGGPLNEQFF. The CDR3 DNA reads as TGCGCCAGCAGCTTGGGACTAGCGGGGGGGCCCCTAAATGAGCAGTTCTTC.

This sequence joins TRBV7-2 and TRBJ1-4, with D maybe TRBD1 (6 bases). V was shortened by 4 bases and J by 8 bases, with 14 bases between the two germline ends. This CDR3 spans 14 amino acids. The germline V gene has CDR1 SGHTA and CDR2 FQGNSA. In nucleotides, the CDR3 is TGTGCCAGCAGCTCAGGGGCGTTTTTCGAAAAACTGTTTTTT. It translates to CASSSGAFFEKLFF.